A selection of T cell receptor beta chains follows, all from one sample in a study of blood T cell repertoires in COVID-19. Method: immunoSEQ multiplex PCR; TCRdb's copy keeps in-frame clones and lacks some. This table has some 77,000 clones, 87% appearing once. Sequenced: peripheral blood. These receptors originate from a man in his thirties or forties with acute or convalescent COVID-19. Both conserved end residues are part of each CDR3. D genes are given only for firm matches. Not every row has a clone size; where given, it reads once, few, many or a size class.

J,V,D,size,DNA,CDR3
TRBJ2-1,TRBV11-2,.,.,TGTGCCAGCAGCTTAGTAAGAGTTGAGCAGTTCTTC,CASSLVRVEQFF
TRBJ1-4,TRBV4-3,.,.,TGCGCCAGCAGCCCGGAAAATGCGGGGTCTGAAAAACTGTTTTTT,CASSPENAGSEKLFF
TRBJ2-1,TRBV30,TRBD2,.,TGTGCCTGGGCGGGACTAGCCTACAATGAGCAGTTCTTC,CAWAGLAYNEQFF
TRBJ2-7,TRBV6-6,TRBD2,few,TGTGCCAGCAGATACTTCAGCGGGAGCTCCTACGAGCAGTACTTC,CASRYFSGSSYEQYF
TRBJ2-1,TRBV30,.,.,TGTGCCTGGAGTAGAACGGTCTCCTACAATGAGCAGTTCTTC,CAWSRTVSYNEQFF
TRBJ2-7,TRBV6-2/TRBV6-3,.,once,TGTGCCAGCAGTTACAGAGGGAGCGAGCAGTACTTC,CASSYRGSEQYF
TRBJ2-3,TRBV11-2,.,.,TGTGCCAGCAGCTCAAGCGGGTATACGCAGTATTTT,CASSSSGYTQYF
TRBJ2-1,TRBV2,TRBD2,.,TGTGCCAGCAGGTACACCGGGACTAGCGGGTATGAGCAGTTCTTC,CASRYTGTSGYEQFF
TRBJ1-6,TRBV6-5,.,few,TGTGCCAGCAGTTACTCGGCCTCACCCCTCCACTTT,CASSYSASPLHF
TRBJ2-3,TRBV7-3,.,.,TGTGCCAGCAGGGCCGCGCACAGTCACACAGATACGCAGTATTTT,CASRAAHSHTDTQYF